This T cell receptor beta chain was sequenced in a study of shared clonotypes between healthy human individuals. V dropped 2 bases and J dropped 1 base, with 6 bases sitting between them. CDR3 length: 14 residues. The germline V gene encodes CDR1 MNHNY and CDR2 SVGAGI (reference sequence). Terminally differentiated effector memory CD45RA+ cells were excluded by CCR7 positive selection of CD45RO-negative cells. The protocol was immunoSEQ multiplex PCR, while the TCRdb copy is restricted to in-frame clones and leaves out a portion. The table lists about 650,000 clones, about 95% of them singletons, with 0.1% to 0.11% in the top ten.

The receptor comes from a woman younger than 45 in good health. The rearrangement uses TRBV6-6 and TRBJ2-4; D unresolved. Sequencing was performed on naive CD8+ T cells sorted from blood. DNA for the CDR3: TGTGCCAGCAGTTACACAGTGGCCAAAAACATTCAGTACTTC. It encodes CASSYTVAKNIQYF.